This T cell receptor (beta chain) was recovered during a study of OX40 agonist ivuxolimab in advanced cancers. Whole-study context: Ivuxolimab, which patients received intravenously every 2 weeks, was dosed at 0.01 to 10 mg/kg.

Study observations and caveats: Low levels of normalized T-cell clonal expansion also appeared in some nonresponders.

The CDR3 length is 15 residues. Germline CDR1 reads MNHEY; CDR2 reads SVGAGI. V shed 1 base and J shed 4 bases, with 10 bases lying between them. Repertoires were generated with immunoSEQ multiplex PCR, while TCRdb's copy carries only in-frame clones and drops some. The data show some 40,000 clones, 92% seen once. In the case of this clone: Its matching antigen is unknown.

Sampled blood was obtained at baseline, cycle 4 day 1, and cycle 7 day 1. This receptor was taken from an adult with an advanced solid tumor such as melanoma, head and neck, liver or kidney cancer. This material consisted of CD4+ or CD8+ T cells sorted from blood, taken in a trial of the OX40 agonist ivuxolimab. This chain links TRBV6-5 with TRBJ2-2; TRBD2 might be the D (6 bases). The CDR3 nucleotides are TGTGCCAGCAGTTACTACCGGGACTTCACCGGGGAGCTGTTTTTT. Amino acids: CASSYYRDFTGELFF.